The clone carrying this TCR beta chain was counted ten times or more. The antigen remains unidentified. Time point described: patch test 1, 2 weeks after DPC sensitization. Indicated treatment: therapeutic diphenylcyclopropenone sensitization with weekly scalp DPC. This sample stems from a study of human T cells and chemical hapten exposure. The overall study: Variation in per-sample TCR yields came mainly from small pooled library volume differences.

Overall study findings and caveats: DPC sensitization produced no change in TCRs with frequency above 1 in 1000.

Germline V gene lookup returns CDR1 MNHEY and CDR2 SMNVEV (reference sequence). The length of the CDR3 is 15 residues. After removal of 4 bases from V and 0 bases from J, the junction contained 3 bases not matched to a gene. TCRdb independently ran MiXCR on the RACE reads; one entry per CDR3 protein. Of around 71,000 distinct CDR3 sequences in the sample, around 9.5% were seen once. The TCR sequence derives from a woman aged 35 to 49 with alopecia areata. Some clones in this sample may be carry-over from other donors' samples. The rearrangement links TRBV27 to TRBJ2-3; TRBD1 aligns across 8 bases. The source was whole blood, collected in connection with sensitization to the hapten diphenylcyclopropenone (DPC). The CDR3 region is CASSWQGASTDTQYF. In DNA form, the CDR3 reads TGTGCCAGCAGTTGGCAGGGGGCTAGCACAGATACGCAGTATTTT.